Listed below are T cell receptor beta chains from one sample, sequenced in a study of T cells in localized non-small cell lung cancer. The method was immunoSEQ multiplex PCR; TCRdb's version includes in-frame clones alone and lacks a portion of them. The sample holds 15,000 to 20,000 clones, 75% to 85% seen once. Specimen: peripheral blood, collected before any cancer treatment. These receptors all stem from a man aged 40 to 70 with stage I lung adenocarcinoma. The CDR3 runs from the conserved cysteine through the conserved F or W.

j_gene: TRBJ1-1; v_gene: TRBV27; CDR3aa: CASSPRQGILNTEAFF
j_gene: TRBJ2-7; v_gene: TRBV27; CDR3aa: CASRLGTGASYEQYF
j_gene: TRBJ2-2; v_gene: TRBV10-2; CDR3aa: CASIGRTSGRAPNTGELFF
j_gene: TRBJ2-1; v_gene: TRBV5-6; CDR3aa: CASSSTGQGYNEQFF
j_gene: TRBJ2-7; v_gene: TRBV5-1; CDR3aa: CASSFDRASYEQYF
j_gene: TRBJ1-2; v_gene: TRBV6-6; CDR3aa: CASRTLNSNYGYTF
j_gene: TRBJ1-5; v_gene: TRBV28; CDR3aa: CASSETGTGAGQPQHF
j_gene: TRBJ2-3; v_gene: TRBV5-1; CDR3aa: CASSLGLAGADTQYF
j_gene: TRBJ2-3; v_gene: TRBV5-4; CDR3aa: CASSLEGFGTDTQYF
j_gene: TRBJ2-3; v_gene: TRBV10-3; CDR3aa: CAISELTGTGTSTDTQYF
j_gene: TRBJ2-1; v_gene: TRBV28; CDR3aa: CASSYESSYNEQFF
j_gene: TRBJ1-2; v_gene: TRBV25-1; CDR3aa: CASTPDRGWYGYTF
j_gene: TRBJ2-5; v_gene: TRBV15; CDR3aa: CATSIRPGWETQYF
j_gene: TRBJ2-3; v_gene: TRBV27; CDR3aa: CASSSGITGTDTQYF
j_gene: TRBJ1-4; v_gene: TRBV5-8; CDR3aa: CASNPRQGKDEKLFF
j_gene: TRBJ2-3; v_gene: TRBV18; CDR3aa: CASSPQTGFDTQYF
j_gene: TRBJ1-1; v_gene: TRBV2; CDR3aa: CASNDQENTEAFF
j_gene: TRBJ1-2; v_gene: TRBV27; CDR3aa: CASSSYKDQGYGYTF
j_gene: TRBJ1-1; v_gene: TRBV7-8; CDR3aa: CASREGIMNTEAFF